This TCR beta chain was profiled in a study of monozygotic twins with cystic fibrosis. Study-level information: Approximately 3.2 micrograms of fragmented DNA underwent approximately 15 PCR cycles for library preparation.

Concerning this clone itself: Its antigen is currently unknown.

The CDR3 is 16 residues long. V trimming: 2 bases; J trimming: 3 bases; junction bases outside the gene matches: 6. Germline V lookup: CDR1 MNHEY, CDR2 SVGAGI. General observations from the study: V usage most resembled the co-twin in 13 of 16 pairs. The repertoire was suggested to be naive-dominated, clonality median 0.0095. Age, concordance and disease severity did not associate with shared CDR3 numbers.

The protocol was immunoSEQ multiplex PCR, while the TCRdb copy is restricted to in-frame clones and leaves out a portion. The repertoire holds nearly 25,000 clones, with under 95% as singletons. The clonotype comes from a girl aged 2-10 years with cystic fibrosis. Specimen: blood. The V gene is TRBV6-5, the J gene TRBJ2-5, with 10 bases identical to TRBD2. The CDR3 nucleotides are TGTGCCAGCAGTTACAGACTAGCGGGCTCAAAAGAGACCCAGTACTTC. This gives the protein CASSYRLAGSKETQYF.